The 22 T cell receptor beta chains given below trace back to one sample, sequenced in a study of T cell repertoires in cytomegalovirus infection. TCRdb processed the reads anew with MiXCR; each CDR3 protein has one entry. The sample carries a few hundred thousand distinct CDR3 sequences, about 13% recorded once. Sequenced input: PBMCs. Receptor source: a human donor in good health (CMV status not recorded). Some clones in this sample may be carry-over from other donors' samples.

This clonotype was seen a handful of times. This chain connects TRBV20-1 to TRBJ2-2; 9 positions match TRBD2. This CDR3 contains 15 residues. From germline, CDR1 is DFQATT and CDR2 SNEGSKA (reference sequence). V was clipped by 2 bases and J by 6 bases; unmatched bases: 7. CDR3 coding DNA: TGCAGTGCTAGATCCGGACTAGCGCCGTCCGGGGAGCTGTTTTTT. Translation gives CSARSGLAPSGELFF.

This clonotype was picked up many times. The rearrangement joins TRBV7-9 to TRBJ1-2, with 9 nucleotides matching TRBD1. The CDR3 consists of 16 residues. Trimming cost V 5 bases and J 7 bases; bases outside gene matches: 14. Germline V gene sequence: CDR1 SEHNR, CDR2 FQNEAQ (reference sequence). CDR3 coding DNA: TGTGCCAGCAGCCTCGACAGGGGGGTTGTTGGACGTGGCTACACCTTC. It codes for CASSLDRGVVGRGYTF.

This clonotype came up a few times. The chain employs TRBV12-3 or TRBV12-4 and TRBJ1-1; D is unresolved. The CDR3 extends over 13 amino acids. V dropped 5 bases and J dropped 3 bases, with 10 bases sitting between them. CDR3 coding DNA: TGTGCCAGCAGTAATCGCAGCTACACTGAAGCTTTCTTT. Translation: CASSNRSYTEAFF.

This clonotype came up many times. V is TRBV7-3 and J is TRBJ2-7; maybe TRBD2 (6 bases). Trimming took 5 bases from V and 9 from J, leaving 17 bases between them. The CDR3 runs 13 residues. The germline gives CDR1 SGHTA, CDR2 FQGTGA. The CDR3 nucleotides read TGTGCCAGCAGCCTAATCGCGGGGAACGGGCAGTACTTC. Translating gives CASSLIAGNGQYF.

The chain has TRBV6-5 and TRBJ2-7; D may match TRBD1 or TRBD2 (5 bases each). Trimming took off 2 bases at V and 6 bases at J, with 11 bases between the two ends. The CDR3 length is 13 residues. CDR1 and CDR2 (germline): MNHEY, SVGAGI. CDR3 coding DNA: TGTGCCAGCAGTTACACTAGGGGCTCCGAGCAGTACTTC. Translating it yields CASSYTRGSEQYF.

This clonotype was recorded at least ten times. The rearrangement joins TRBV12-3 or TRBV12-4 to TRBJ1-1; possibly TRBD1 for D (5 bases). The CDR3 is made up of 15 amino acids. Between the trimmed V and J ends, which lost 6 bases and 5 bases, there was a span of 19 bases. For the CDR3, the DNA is TGTGCCAGCAGCCCCGGGGGGGTACGGAATACTGAAGCTTTCTTT. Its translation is CASSPGGVRNTEAFF.

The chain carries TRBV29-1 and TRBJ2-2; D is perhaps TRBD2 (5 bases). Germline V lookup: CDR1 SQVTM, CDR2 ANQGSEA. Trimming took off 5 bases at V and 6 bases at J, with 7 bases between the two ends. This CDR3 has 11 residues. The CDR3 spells CSVWGAGELFF. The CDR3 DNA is TGCAGCGTTTGGGGAGCCGGGGAGCTGTTTTTT.

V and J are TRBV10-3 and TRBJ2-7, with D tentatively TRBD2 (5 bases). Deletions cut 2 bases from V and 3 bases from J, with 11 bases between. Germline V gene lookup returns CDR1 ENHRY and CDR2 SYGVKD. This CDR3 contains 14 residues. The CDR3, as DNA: TGTGCCATCAGTGAGGGAGACTACCTCTACGAGCAGTACTTC. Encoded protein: CAISEGDYLYEQYF.

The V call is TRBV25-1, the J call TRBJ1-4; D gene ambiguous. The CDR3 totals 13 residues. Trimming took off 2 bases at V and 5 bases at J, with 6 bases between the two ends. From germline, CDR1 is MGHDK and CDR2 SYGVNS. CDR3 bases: TGTGCCAGCAGTGAAGTCCAGAATGAAAAACTGTTTTTT. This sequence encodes CASSEVQNEKLFF.

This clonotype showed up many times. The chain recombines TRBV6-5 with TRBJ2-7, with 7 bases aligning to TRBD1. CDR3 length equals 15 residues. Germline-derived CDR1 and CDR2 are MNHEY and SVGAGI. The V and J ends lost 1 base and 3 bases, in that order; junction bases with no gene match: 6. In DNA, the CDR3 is TGTGCCAGCAGTTACTTGCCGGGACAGTACTACGAGCAGTACTTC. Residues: CASSYLPGQYYEQYF.

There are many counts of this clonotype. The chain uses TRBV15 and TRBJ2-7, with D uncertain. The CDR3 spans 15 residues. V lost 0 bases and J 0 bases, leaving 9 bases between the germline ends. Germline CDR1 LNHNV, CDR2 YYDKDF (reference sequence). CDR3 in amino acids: CATSRDLGISYEQYF. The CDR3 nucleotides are TGTGCCACCAGCAGAGATTTGGGTATCTCCTACGAGCAGTACTTC.

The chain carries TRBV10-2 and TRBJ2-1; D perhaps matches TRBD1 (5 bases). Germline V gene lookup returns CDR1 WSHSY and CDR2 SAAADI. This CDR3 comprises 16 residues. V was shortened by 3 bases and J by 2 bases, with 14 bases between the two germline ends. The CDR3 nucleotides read TGCGCCAGCAGTGATAATAGGGGCCCGACCTACAATGAGCAGTTCTTC. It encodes CASSDNRGPTYNEQFF.

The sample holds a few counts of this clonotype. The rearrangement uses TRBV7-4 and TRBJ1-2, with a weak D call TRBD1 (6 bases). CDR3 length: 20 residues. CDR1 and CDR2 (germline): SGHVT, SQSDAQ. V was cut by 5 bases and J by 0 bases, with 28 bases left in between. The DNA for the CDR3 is TGTGCCAGCAGCGCCGGGACAAAAAAGGTGGAGGAAAGCGCTAACTATGGCTACACCTTC. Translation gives CASSAGTKKVEESANYGYTF.

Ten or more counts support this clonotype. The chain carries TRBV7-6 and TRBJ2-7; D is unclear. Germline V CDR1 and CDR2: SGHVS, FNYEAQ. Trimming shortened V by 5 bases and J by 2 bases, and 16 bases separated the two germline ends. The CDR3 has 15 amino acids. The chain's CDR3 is CASSVRASMTYEQYF. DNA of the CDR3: TGTGCCAGCAGCGTCCGGGCCTCCATGACCTACGAGCAGTACTTC. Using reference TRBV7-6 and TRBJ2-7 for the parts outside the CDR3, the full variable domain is GAGVSQSPRYKVTKRGQDVALRCDPISGHVSLYWYRQALGQGPEFLTYFNYEAQQDKSGLPNDRFSAERPEGSISTLTIQRTEQRDSAMYRCASSVRASMTYEQYFGPGTRLTVT.

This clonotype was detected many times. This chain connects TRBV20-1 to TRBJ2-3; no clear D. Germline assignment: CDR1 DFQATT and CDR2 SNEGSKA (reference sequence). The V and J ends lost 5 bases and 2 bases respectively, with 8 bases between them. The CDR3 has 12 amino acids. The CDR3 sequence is CSAFRPTDTQYF. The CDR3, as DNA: TGCAGTGCTTTCCGTCCCACAGATACGCAGTATTTT.

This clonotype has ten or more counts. The CDR3 here is CASSYSTLDRNNEQFF. The CDR3 DNA reads TGTGCCAGCAGTTACTCCACCCTGGACAGAAACAATGAGCAGTTCTTC. This chain joins TRBV12-3 or TRBV12-4 and TRBJ2-1; D possibly corresponds to TRBD1 (6 bases). The CDR3 is 16 residues long. With 4 bases removed from V and 5 bases from J, the gap between germline ends came to 18 bases.

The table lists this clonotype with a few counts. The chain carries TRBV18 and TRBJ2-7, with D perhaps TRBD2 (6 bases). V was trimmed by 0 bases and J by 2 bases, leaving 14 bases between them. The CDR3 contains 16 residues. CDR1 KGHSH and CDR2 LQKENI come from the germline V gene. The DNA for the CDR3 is TGTGCCAGCTCACCACCGGCCGGGGGACCAACCTACGAGCAGTACTTC. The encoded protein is CASSPPAGGPTYEQYF.

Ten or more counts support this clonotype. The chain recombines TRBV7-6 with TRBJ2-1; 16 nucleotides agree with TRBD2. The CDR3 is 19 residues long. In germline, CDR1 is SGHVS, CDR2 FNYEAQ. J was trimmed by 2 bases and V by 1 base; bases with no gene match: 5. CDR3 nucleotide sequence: TGTGCCAGCAGCTTAGGTGCGGGACTAGCGGGGGGGCCCTACAATGAGCAGTTCTTC. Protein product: CASSLGAGLAGGPYNEQFF. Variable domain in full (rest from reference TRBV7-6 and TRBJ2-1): GAGVSQSPRYKVTKRGQDVALRCDPISGHVSLYWYRQALGQGPEFLTYFNYEAQQDKSGLPNDRFSAERPEGSISTLTIQRTEQRDSAMYRCASSLGAGLAGGPYNEQFFGPGTRLTVL.

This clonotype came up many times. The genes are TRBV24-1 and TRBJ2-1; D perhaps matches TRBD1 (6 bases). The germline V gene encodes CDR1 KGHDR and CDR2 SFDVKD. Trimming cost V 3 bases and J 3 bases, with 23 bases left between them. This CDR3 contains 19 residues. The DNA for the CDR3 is TGTGCCACCAGTGATCCACGATCAATTCAGGGGAGATTCTACAATGAGCAGTTCTTC. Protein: CATSDPRSIQGRFYNEQFF.

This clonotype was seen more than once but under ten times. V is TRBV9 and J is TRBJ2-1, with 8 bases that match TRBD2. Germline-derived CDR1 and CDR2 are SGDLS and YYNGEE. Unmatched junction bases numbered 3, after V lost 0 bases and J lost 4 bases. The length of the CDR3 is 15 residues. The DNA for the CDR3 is TGTGCCAGCAGCGTAGGACGGGAGGGATACAATGAGCAGTTCTTC. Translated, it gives CASSVGREGYNEQFF.

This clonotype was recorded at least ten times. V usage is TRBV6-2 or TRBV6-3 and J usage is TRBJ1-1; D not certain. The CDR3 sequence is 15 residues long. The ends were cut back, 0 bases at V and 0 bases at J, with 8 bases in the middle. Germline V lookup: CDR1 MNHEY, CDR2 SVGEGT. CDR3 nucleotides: TGTGCCAGCAGTTACTCCCCAGTTTTGAACACTGAAGCTTTCTTT. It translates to CASSYSPVLNTEAFF.

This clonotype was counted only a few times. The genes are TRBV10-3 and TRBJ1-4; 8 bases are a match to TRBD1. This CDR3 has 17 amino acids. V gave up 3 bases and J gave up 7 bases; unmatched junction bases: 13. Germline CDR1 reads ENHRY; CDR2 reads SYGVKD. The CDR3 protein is CAISDPSTGGHGEKLFF. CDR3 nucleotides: TGTGCCATCAGTGACCCTTCCACAGGGGGACATGGTGAAAAACTGTTTTTT.